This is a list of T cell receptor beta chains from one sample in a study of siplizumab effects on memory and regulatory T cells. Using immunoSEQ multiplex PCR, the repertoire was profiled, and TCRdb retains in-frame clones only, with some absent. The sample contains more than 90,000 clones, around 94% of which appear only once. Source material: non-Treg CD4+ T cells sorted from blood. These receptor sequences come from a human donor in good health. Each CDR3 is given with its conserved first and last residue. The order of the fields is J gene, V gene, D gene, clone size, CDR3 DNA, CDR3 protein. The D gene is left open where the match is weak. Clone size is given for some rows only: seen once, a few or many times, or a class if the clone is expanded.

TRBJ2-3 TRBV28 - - TGTGCCAGCAGTTTTCGGCACACAGATACGCAGTATTTT CASSFRHTDTQYF
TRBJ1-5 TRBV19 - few TGTGCCAGTAGTGGAACAGGGAATCAGCCCCAGCATTTT CASSGTGNQPQHF
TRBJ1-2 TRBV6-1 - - TGTGCCAGCAGTGAAAACGCTTACTATGGCTACACCTTC CASSENAYYGYTF
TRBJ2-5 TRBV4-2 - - TGTGCCAGCAGCCCGGACCTCCAAGAGACCCAGTACTTC CASSPDLQETQYF
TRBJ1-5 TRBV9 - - TGTGCCAGCGCTCGAGGGCAGAACAATCAGCCCCAGCATTTT CASARGQNNQPQHF
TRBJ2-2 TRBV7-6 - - TGTGCCAGCAGTCGAATCTTCTGGTGGACCGGGGAGCTGTTTTTT CASSRIFWWTGELFF
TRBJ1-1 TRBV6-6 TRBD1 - TGTGCCAGCAGCCGACAGGGACAAGCTTTCTTT CASSRQGQAFF
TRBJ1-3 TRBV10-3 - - TGTGCCATCGCGGCAAGTTTCTCTGGAAACACCATATATTTT CAIAASFSGNTIYF
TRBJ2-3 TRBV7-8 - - TGTGCCAGCAGCTTAGCGGAGATCACAGATACGCAGTATTTT CASSLAEITDTQYF
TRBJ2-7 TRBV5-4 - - TGTGCCAGCAGCGGGCATACCTACGAGCAGTACTTC CASSGHTYEQYF
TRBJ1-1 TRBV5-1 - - TGCGCCAGCAGCCCCGGCCCAGGTGATCTGAACACTGAAGCTTTCTTT CASSPGPGDLNTEAFF
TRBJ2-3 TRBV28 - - TGTGCCAGCAGTTTAGGTCAAGGGTGGTCTAGCACAGATACGCAGTATTTT CASSLGQGWSSTDTQYF
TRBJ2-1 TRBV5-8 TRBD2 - TGTGCCAGCAGCCGGAGCGGGGCCTCCTACAATGAGCAGTTCTTC CASSRSGASYNEQFF
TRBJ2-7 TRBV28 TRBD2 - TGTGCCAGCAGTTCACGGACTAGCGGCCCCTACTTC CASSSRTSGPYF
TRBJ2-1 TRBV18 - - TGTGCCAGCTCCCCCGGCGGGACGCGACAGTACAATGAGCAGTTCTTC CASSPGGTRQYNEQFF
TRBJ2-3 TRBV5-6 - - TGTGCCAGCAGCTTAGGACGGAGGGATACGCAGTATTTT CASSLGRRDTQYF
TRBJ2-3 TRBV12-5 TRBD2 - TGTGCTAGTGGTAGGACTAGCGGGAGATACGATACGCAGTATTTT CASGRTSGRYDTQYF
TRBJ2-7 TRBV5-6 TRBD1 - TGTGCCAGCAGCTTGATTGGACAGGGGTTTGCCTACGAGCAGTACTTC CASSLIGQGFAYEQYF
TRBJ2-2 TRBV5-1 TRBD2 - TGCGCCAGCAGCTTGGAGCGGACTAGCTTTACCGGGGAGCTGTTTTTT CASSLERTSFTGELFF
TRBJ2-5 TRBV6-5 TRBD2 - TGTGCCAGCCGTTTCGCCTGGGCGGGAGGGTCAGAGACCCAGTACTTC CASRFAWAGGSETQYF
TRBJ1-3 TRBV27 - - TGTGCCAGCAGCGATCGGAACACCATATATTTT CASSDRNTIYF
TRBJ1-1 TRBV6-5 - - TGTGCCAGCAGTGACACTAATACGAGGGTGGCTTTCTTT CASSDTNTRVAFF